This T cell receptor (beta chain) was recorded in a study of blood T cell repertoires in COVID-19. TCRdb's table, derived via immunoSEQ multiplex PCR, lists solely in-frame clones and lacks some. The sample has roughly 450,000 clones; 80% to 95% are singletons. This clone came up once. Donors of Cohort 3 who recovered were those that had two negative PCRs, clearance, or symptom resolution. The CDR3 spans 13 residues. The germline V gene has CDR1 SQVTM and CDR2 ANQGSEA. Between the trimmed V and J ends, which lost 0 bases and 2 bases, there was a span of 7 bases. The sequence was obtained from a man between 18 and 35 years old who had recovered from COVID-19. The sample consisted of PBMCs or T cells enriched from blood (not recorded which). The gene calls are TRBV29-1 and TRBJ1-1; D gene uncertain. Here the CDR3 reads CSVEDQSNTEAFF. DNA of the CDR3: TGCAGCGTTGAAGATCAATCCAACACTGAAGCTTTCTTT.